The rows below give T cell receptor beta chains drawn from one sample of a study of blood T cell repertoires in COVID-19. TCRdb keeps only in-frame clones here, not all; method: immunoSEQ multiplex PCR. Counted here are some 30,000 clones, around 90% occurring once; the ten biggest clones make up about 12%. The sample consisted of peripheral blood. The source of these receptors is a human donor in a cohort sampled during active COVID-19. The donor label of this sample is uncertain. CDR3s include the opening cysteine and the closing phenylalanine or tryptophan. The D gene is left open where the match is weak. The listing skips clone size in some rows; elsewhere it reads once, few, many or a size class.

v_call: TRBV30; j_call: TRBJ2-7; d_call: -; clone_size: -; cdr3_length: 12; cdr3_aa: CAWSVRRGEQYF; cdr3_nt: TGTGCCTGGAGTGTACGGAGGGGCGAGCAGTACTTC
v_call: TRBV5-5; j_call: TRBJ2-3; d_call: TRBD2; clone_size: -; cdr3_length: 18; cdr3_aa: CASKLQPGLAGGVDTQYF; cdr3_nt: TGTGCCAGCAAATTGCAACCGGGACTAGCGGGAGGGGTAGATACGCAGTATTTT
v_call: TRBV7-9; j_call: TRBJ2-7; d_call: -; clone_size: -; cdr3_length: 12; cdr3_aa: CASSLFRNEQYF; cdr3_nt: TGTGCCAGCAGCTTATTTCGTAACGAGCAGTACTTC
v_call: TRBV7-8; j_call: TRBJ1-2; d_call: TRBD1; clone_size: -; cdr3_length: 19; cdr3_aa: CASSLVTAGSIGTGYGYTF; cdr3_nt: TGTGCCAGCAGCTTAGTCACGGCAGGGTCCATAGGGACAGGCTATGGCTACACCTTC
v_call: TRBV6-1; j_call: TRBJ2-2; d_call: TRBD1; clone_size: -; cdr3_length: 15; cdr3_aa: CASSERDRNTGELFF; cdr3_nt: TGTGCCAGCAGTGAAAGGGACAGGAACACCGGGGAGCTGTTTTTT
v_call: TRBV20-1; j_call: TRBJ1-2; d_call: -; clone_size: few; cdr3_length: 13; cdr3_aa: CSASPGRNYGYTF; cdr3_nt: TGCAGTGCTAGTCCAGGGAGGAACTATGGCTACACCTTC
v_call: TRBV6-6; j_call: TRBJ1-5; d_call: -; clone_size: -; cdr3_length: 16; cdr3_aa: CASSPSGQSSNQPQHF; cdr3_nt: TGTGCCAGCAGCCCAAGTGGACAGTCTAGCAATCAGCCCCAGCATTTT
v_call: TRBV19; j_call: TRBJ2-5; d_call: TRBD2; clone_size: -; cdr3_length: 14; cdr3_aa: CASSVAGVQETQYF; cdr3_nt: TGTGCCAGTAGTGTGGCGGGAGTCCAAGAGACCCAGTACTTC
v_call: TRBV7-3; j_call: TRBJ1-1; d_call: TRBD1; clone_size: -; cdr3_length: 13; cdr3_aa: CASSPGTANKAFF; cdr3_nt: TGTGCCAGCAGCCCCGGGACAGCTAATAAAGCTTTCTTT
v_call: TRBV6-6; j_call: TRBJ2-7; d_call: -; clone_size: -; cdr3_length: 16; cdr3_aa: CASSPRPRTATYEQYF; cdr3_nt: TGTGCCAGCAGTCCTCGCCCGAGGACTGCCACCTACGAGCAGTACTTC
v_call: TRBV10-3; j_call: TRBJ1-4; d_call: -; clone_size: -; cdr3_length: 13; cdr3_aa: CAISQTFIEKLFF; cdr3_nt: TGTGCCATCAGTCAGACTTTTATAGAAAAACTGTTTTTT
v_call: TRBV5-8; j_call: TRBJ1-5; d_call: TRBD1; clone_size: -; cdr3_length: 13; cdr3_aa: CASSRDRDQPQHF; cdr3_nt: TGTGCCAGCAGTCGCGACAGGGATCAGCCCCAGCATTTT
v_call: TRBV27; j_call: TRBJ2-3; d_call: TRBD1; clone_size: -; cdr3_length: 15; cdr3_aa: CASSFETGGADTQYF; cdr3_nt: TGTGCCAGCAGTTTTGAGACAGGGGGCGCAGATACGCAGTATTTT
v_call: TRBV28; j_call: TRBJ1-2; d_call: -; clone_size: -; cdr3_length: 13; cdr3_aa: CASSNSLNYGYTF; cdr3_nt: TGTGCCAGCAGTAACAGCCTTAACTATGGCTACACCTTC
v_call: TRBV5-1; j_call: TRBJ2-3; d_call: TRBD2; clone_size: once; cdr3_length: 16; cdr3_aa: CASSLRGLADTDTQYF; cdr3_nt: TGCGCCAGCAGCTTGAGGGGACTAGCGGACACAGATACGCAGTATTTT
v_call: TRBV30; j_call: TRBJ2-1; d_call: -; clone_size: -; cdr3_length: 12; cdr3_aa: CAWSLQGGEQFF; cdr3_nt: TGTGCCTGGAGTCTACAGGGCGGGGAGCAGTTCTTC
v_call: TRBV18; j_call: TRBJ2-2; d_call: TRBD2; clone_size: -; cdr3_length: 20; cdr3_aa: CASSRTPTSGRTENTGELFF; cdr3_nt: TGTGCCAGCTCACGGACCCCGACTAGCGGGAGGACTGAGAACACCGGGGAGCTGTTTTTT
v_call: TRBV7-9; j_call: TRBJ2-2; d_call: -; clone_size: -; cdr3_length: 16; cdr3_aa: CASISRWQGYTGELFF; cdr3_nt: TGTGCCAGCATCTCCCGGTGGCAGGGATACACCGGGGAGCTGTTTTTT
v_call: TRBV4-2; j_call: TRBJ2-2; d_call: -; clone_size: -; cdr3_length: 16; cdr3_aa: CASSPLPTGNTGELFF; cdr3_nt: TGTGCCAGCAGCCCCCTCCCGACAGGAAACACCGGGGAGCTGTTTTTT
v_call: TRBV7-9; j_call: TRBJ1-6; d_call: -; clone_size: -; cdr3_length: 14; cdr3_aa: CASSLDRINSPLHF; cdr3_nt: TGTGCCAGCAGCTTAGACAGGATTAATTCACCCCTCCACTTT
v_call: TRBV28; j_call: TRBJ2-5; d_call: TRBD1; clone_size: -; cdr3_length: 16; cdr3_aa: CASSAPRQGARETQYF; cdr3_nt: TGTGCCAGCAGTGCTCCTCGACAGGGGGCAAGGGAGACCCAGTACTTC
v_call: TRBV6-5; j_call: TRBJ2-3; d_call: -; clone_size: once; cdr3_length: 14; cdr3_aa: CASTKGGSTDTQYF; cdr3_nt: TGTGCCAGCACGAAAGGAGGGAGCACAGATACGCAGTATTTT
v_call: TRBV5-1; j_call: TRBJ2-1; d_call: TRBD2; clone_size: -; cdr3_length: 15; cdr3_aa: CASRASGRSLNEQFF; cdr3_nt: TGCGCCAGCAGAGCTAGCGGGAGATCTCTGAATGAGCAGTTCTTC
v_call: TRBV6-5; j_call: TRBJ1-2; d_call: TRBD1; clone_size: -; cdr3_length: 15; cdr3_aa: CASSRPGQEMNGYTF; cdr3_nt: TGTGCCAGCAGCCGCCCGGGACAGGAGATGAATGGCTACACCTTC
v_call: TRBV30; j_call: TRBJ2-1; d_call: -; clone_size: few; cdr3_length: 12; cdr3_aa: CAWRGGANEQFF; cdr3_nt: TGTGCCTGGAGGGGAGGTGCTAATGAGCAGTTCTTC
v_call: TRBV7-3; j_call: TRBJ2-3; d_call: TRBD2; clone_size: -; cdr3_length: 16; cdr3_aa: CASSLGLAGPTDTQYF; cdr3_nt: TGTGCCAGCAGCCTGGGACTAGCGGGGCCCACAGATACGCAGTATTTT